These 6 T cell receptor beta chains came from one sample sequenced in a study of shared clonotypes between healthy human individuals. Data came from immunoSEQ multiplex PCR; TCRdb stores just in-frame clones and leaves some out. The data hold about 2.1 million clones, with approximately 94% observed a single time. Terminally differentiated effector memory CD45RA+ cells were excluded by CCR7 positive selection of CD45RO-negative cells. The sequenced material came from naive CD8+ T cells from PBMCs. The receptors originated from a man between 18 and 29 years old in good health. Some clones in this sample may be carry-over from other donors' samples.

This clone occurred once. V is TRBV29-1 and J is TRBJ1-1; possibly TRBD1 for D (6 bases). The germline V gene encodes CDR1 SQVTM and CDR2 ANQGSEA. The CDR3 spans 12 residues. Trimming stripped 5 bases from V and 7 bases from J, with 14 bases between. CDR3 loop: CSVPLGGGEAFF. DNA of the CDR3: TGCAGCGTTCCCTTGGGGGGCGGTGAAGCTTTCTTT.

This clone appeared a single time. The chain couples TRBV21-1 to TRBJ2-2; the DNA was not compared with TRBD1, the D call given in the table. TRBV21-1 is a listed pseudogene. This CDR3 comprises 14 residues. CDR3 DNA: TGTGCCAGCAGCAAAGACAGATGCACCGGGGAGCTGTTTTTT. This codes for CASSKDRCTGELFF.

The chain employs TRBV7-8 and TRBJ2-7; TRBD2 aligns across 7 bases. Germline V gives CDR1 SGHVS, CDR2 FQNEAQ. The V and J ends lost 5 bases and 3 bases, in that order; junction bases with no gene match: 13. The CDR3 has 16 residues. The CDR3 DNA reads TGTGCCAGCAGCCCCTCTTTCGTTGGACTAGTCTACGAGCAGTACTTC. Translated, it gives CASSPSFVGLVYEQYF.

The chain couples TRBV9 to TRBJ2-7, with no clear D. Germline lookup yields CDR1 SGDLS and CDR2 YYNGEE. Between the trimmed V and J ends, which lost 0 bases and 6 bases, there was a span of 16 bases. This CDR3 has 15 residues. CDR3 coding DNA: TGTGCCAGCAGCGTAGGTGGGCCGGTTCGGACCGAGCAGTACTTC. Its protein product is CASSVGGPVRTEQYF.

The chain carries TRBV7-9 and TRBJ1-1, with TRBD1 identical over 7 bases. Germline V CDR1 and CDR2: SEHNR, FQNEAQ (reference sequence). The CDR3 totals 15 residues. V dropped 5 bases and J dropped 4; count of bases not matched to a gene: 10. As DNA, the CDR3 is TGTGCCAGCAGCCCGAGGACAGGTGGGGTCACTGAAGCTTTCTTT. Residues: CASSPRTGGVTEAFF.

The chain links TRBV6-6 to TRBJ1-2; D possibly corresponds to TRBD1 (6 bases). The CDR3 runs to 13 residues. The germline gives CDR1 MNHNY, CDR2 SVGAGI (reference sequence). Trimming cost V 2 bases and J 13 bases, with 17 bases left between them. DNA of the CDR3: TGTGCCAGCAGTTACGACAGGACATCCGCGTCCACCTTC. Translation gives CASSYDRTSASTF.